The text below deals with one TCR beta chain. This table comes from immunoSEQ multiplex PCR, and its TCRdb copy is limited to in-frame clones, with some not included. The repertoire holds roughly 70,000 clones, with approximately 93% as singletons. The source of the sample is a study of technical replicates of blood from a handful of donors. The CDR3 runs to 15 residues. V was cut by 1 base and J by 2 bases, with 12 bases left in between. Germline loops: CDR1 KGHSH, CDR2 LQKENI. Sequences were obtained from T cells isolated from PBMCs. V and J are TRBV18 and TRBJ2-7, with D possibly matching TRBD2 (5 bases). The sequence derives from a human donor in good health. The CDR3 bases are TGTGCCAGCTCACCACAAGGAGGTGGTACCTACGAGCAGTACTTC. Amino acid sequence: CASSPQGGGTYEQYF.